Below, one TCR beta chain is given with its context. No antigen is known for it. This sample includes further DNA sequences coding for the same CDR3. The assay was immunoSEQ multiplex PCR, and TCRdb's table has in-frame clones only and misses some. The table includes approximately 2,000,000 clones, roughly 90% detected once. The data were taken from a study of shared clonotypes between healthy human individuals. General study points: Clonotypes shared by all four sorted-subset donors had higher generation probabilities than non-shared clonotypes. Naive CD4 clonotype sharing across a handful of donors was around 5%.

The study separated CD4+ cells into CD45RA+ naive and CD45RA-negative memory subsets. The CDR3 covers 13 residues. The V gene's germline CDR1 is MDHEN and CDR2 SYDVKM. Between the trimmed V and J ends, which lost 10 bases and 3 bases, there was a span of 14 bases. The V call is TRBV28, the J call TRBJ2-3, with D hard to call. The specimen sequenced was naive CD4+ T cells from PBMCs. Subset: CD45RA+ positively selected. The clonotype comes from a man between 18 and 29 years old in good health. Some clones in this sample may be carry-over from other donors' samples. As DNA, the CDR3 is TGTGCCACCAGCCCCCAGTCGACAGATACGCAGTATTTT. Translation gives CATSPQSTDTQYF.